This entry concerns a single TCR beta chain. These data originate in a study of blood T cell repertoires in COVID-19. The table came from immunoSEQ multiplex PCR; TCRdb's copy has only in-frame clones and leaves some out. This sample has over 90,000 clones, with more than 80% found just once. V lost 5 bases and J lost 0; bases outside the gene matches: 8. The CDR3 consists of 17 residues. Germline assignment: CDR1 LGHNA and CDR2 YNFKEQ. The source material was peripheral blood. The rearrangement uses TRBV4-2 and TRBJ2-3; 10 positions agree with TRBD2. The TCR comes from a human donor in a cohort sampled during active COVID-19. The CDR3 coding sequence is TGTGCCAGCAGCTCATCCACTAGCGGGGCTAGCACAGATACGCAGTATTTT. This translates into CASSSSTSGASTDTQYF.